This TCR beta chain was captured in a study of beta chain features in type 1 diabetes. Findings and limits, study-wide: Researchers caution that PCR might favor shorter templates, equally among patients and controls. All four CD4+ subsets of Type 1 diabetes patients contained TCRB CDR3s that were moderately but significantly shorter. Researchers reported that naive, central memory and Treg TCRB repertoires appeared more similar in patients than in healthy donors.

The isolated RNA, all of it, was reverse transcribed, so expressed TCRB transcripts were what got sequenced. Repertoires were generated with immunoSEQ multiplex PCR, while TCRdb's copy carries only in-frame clones and drops some. Altogether hundreds of thousands of clones are present, around an eighth being singletons, with the ten largest covering about 0.02%. Purity exceeded 95% in all sorted populations. Germline V CDR1 and CDR2: ENHRY, SYGVKD. This CDR3 comprises 14 residues. Trimming took 4 bases from V and 3 from J, leaving 12 bases between them. This clone occurred a few times. The antigen is undetermined.

V gene TRBV10-3 combines with J gene TRBJ1-1; no reliable D call. Sequencing was carried out using naive CD4+ T cells from blood. This receptor was taken from a man between 18 and 35 years old with type 1 diabetes. CDR3 sequence: CAISATTPYTEAFF. DNA for the CDR3: TGTGCCATCAGTGCGACGACGCCGTACACTGAAGCTTTCTTT.